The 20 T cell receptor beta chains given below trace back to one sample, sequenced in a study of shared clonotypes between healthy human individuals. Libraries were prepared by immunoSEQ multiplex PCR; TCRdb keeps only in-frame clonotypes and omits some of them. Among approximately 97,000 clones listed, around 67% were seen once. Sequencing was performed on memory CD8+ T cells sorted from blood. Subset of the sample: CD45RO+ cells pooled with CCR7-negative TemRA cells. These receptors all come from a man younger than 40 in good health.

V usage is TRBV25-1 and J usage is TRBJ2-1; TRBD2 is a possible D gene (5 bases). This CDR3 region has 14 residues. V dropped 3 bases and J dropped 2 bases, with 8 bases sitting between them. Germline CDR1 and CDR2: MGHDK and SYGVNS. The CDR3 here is CASSESGTYNEQFF. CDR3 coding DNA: TGTGCCAGCAGTGAGTCGGGGACCTACAATGAGCAGTTCTTC.

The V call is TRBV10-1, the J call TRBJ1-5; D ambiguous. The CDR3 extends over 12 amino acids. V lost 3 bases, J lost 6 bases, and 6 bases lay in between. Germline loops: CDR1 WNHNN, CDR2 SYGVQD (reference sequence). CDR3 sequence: CASSDGVQPQHF. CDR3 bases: TGCGCCAGCAGTGATGGCGTTCAGCCCCAGCATTTT.

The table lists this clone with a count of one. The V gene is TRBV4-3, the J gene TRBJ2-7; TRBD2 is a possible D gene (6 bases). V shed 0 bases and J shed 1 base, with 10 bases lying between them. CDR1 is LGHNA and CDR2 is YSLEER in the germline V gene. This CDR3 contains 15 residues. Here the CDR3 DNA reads TGCGCCAGCAGCCAAGAGGACGGGGGATCCTACGAGCAGTACTTC. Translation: CASSQEDGGSYEQYF.

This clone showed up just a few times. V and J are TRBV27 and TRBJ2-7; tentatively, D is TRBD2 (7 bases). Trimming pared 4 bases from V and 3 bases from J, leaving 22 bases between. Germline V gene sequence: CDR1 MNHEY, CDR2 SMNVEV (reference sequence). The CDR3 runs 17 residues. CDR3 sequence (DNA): TGTGCCAGCAGTTCCGACAGGACCGGGGGGTCTCTCTACGAGCAGTACTTC. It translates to CASSSDRTGGSLYEQYF.

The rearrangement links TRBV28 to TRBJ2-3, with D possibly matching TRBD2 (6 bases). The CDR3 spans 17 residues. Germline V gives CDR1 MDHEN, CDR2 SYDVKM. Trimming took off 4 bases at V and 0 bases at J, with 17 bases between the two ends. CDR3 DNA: TGTGCCAGCAGTTGTATTTTGGAACTAGCTAGCACAGATACGCAGTATTTT. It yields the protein CASSCILELASTDTQYF.

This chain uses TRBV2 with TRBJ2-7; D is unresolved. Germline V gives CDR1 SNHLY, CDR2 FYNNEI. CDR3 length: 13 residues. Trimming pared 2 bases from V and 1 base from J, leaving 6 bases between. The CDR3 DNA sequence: TGTGCCAGCAGTGAAAGGATTTCCTACGAGCAGTACTTC. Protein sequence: CASSERISYEQYF.

CDR3 residues: CASSPPQSDSNQPQHF. The DNA for the CDR3 is TGTGCCAGCTCACCACCTCAGTCAGATAGCAATCAGCCCCAGCATTTT. J is TRBJ1-5 and V is TRBV18; D gene ambiguous. Trimming took off 0 bases at V and 0 bases at J, with 9 bases between the two ends. CDR3 length: 16 residues. CDR1 and CDR2 (germline): KGHSH, LQKENI.

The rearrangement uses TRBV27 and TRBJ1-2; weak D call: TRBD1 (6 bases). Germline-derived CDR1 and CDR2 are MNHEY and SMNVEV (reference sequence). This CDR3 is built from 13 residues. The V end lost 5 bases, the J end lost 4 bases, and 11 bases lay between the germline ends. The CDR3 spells CASSIQGSYGYTF. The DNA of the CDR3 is TGTGCCAGCAGTATTCAGGGGTCCTATGGCTACACCTTC.

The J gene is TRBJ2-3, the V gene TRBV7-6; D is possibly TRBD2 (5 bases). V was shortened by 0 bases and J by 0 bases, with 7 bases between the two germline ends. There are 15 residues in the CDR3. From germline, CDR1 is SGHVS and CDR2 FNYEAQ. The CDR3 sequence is CASSLAAESTDTQYF. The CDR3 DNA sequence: TGTGCCAGCAGCTTAGCAGCGGAAAGCACAGATACGCAGTATTTT.

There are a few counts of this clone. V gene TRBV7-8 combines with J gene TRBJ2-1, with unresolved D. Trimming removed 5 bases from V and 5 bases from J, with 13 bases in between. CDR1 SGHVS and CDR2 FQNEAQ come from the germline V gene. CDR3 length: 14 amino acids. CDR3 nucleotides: TGTGCCAGCAGCCCCCTAGTTATCAACAATGAGCAGTTCTTC. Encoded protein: CASSPLVINNEQFF. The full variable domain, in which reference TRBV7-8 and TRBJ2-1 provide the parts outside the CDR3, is GAGVSQSPRYKVAKRGQDVALRCDPISGHVSLFWYQQALGQGPEFLTYFQNEAQLDKSGLPSDRFFAERPEGSVSTLKIQRTQQEDSAVYLCASSPLVINNEQFFGPGTRLTVL.

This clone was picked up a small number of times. The CDR3 nucleotides are TGTGCCATCCTTGGGACTAGCGCTCCTGGGGGATACGAGCAGTACTTC. The encoded protein is CAILGTSAPGGYEQYF. The gene calls are TRBV28 and TRBJ2-7, with 10 bases fitting TRBD2. Germline trimming cut 10 bases from V and 4 bases from J; bases unmatched to any gene: 16. Per germline, CDR1 MDHEN and CDR2 SYDVKM. The CDR3 contains 16 residues.

CDR3 sequence reads: CASSYSREGDGELFF. CDR3 DNA: TGTGCCAGCAGTTACTCCCGGGAGGGGGACGGGGAGCTGTTTTTT. This chain uses TRBV6-6 with TRBJ2-2; 8 bases map to TRBD2. CDR3 length: 15 amino acids. V shed 0 bases and J 7 bases; nucleotides not matched to a gene: 4. The V gene's germline CDR1 is MNHNY and CDR2 SVGAGI (reference sequence).

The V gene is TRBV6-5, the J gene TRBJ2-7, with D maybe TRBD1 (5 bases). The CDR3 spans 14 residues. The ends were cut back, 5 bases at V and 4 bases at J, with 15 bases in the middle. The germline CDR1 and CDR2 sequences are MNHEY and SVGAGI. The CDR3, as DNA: TGTGCCAGCAGTACATTTACAGGACCATACGAGCAGTACTTC. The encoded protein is CASSTFTGPYEQYF.

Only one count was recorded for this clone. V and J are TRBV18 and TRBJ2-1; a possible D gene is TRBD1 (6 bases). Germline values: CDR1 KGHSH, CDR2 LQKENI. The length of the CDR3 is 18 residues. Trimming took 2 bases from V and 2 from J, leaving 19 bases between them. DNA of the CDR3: TGTGCCAGCTCACCAAGTGGGGGCGGGCACAACCCCTACAATGAGCAGTTCTTC. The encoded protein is CASSPSGGGHNPYNEQFF.

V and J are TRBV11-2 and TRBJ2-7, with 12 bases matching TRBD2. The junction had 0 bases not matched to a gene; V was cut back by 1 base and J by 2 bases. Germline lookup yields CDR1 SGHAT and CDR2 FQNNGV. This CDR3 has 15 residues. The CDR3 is CASSLASGRAYEQYF. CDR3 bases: TGTGCCAGCAGCTTAGCTAGCGGGAGGGCCTACGAGCAGTACTTC. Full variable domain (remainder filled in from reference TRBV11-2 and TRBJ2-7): EAGVAQSPRYKIIEKRQSVAFWCNPISGHATLYWYQQILGQGPKLLIQFQNNGVVDDSQLPKDRFSAERLKGVDSTLKIQPAKLEDSAVYLCASSLASGRAYEQYFGPGTRLTVT.

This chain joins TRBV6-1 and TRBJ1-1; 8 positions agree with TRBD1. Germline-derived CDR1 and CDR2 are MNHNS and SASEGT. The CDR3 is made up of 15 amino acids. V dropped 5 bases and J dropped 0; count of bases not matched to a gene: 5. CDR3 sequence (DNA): TGTGCCAGCAGTTTACCGGGACAGGTGAACACTGAAGCTTTCTTT. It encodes CASSLPGQVNTEAFF.

The CDR3 reads CASRTGGEYNEQFF. The CDR3 DNA follows: TGTGCCAGCAGGACAGGGGGTGAGTACAATGAGCAGTTCTTC. V and J are TRBV28 and TRBJ2-1; 9 positions match TRBD1. V shed 6 bases, J shed 4 bases, and the junction held 4 bases outside the gene matches. The CDR3 is 14 amino acids. In germline, CDR1 is MDHEN, CDR2 SYDVKM. The full variable domain, its missing parts supplied by reference TRBV28 and TRBJ2-1, is DVKVTQSSRYLVKRTGEKVFLECVQDMDHENMFWYRQDPGLGLRLIYFSYDVKMKEKGDIPEGYSVSREKKERFSLILESASTNQTSMYLCASRTGGEYNEQFFGPGTRLTVL.

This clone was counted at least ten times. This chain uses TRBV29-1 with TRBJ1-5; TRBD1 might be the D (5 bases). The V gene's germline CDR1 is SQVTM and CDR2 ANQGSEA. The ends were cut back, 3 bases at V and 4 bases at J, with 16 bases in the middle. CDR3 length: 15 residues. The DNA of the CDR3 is TGCAGCGTTGAGGTTCCGGGTGGGGGAAATCAGCCCCAGCATTTT. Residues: CSVEVPGGGNQPQHF.

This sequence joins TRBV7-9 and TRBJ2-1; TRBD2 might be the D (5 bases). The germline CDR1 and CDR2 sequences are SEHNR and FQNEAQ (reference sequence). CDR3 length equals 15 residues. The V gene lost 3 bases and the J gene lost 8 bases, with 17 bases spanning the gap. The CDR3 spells CASSFSRTSGDEQFF. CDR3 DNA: TGTGCCAGCAGCTTTAGCAGGACCTCCGGGGATGAGCAGTTCTTC.

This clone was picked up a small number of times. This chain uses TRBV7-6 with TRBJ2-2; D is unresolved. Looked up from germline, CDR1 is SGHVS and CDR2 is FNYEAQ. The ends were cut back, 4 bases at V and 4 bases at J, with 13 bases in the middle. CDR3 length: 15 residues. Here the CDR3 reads CASSSRSMATGELFF. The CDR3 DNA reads TGTGCCAGCAGCTCCAGGTCTATGGCCACCGGGGAGCTGTTTTTT.